This T cell receptor beta chain was obtained from a study of blood T cells in healthy people across ages. Study conclusions and caveats: Investigators treated diversity estimates from one million T cells as underestimates.

A second PCR of roughly 7 to 11 cycles used a sample-barcoded 5' primer and a J-beta primer mix. TCRdb re-called the 5' RACE reads with MiXCR, one entry per CDR3 protein. The sample lists 1.5 million to 2 million distinct CDR3 sequences, about 32% seen once, with 10% to 12% in the top ten. A note on this clonotype: Its cognate antigen is unknown.

Collection of 8.5 to 10 milliliters of peripheral blood was performed for each donor. The CDR3 consists of 19 residues. CDR1 and CDR2 (germline): MNHEY, SVGEGT. The trim removed 5 bases at V and 2 bases at J, leaving 10 bases unmatched. Material: blood. The receptor's source is a woman in her twenties or thirties in good health. This chain links TRBV6-2 or TRBV6-3 with TRBJ2-3, with 16 bases fitting TRBD2. The CDR3 spells CASSPRGLAGGQITDTQYF. In DNA form, the CDR3 reads TGTGCCAGCAGTCCGCGGGGACTAGCGGGAGGGCAGATCACAGATACGCAGTATTTT.